Listed here are 9 T cell receptor beta chains from one sample, sequenced in a study of beta chain features in type 1 diabetes. Study-wide results and limits: Among all four CD4+ subsets, Type 1 diabetes patients had TCRB CDR3s that were moderately but significantly shorter.

TCRB transcripts that were expressed got sequenced, as all of the isolated RNA had been reverse transcribed. Measured with immunoSEQ multiplex PCR; TCRdb has only the in-frame clones, and not every one. The table includes some 160,000 clones, approximately 8.8% detected once. The antigens of these receptors remain unknown. The sequencing input was central memory CD4+ T cells from blood. Source of these receptors: a woman aged 25 to 45 with type 1 diabetes.

This chain joins TRBV7-6 and TRBJ1-5, with D unresolved. This CDR3 has 13 amino acids. The germline V gene encodes CDR1 SGHVS and CDR2 FNYEAQ. Trimming took 2 bases from V and 9 from J, leaving 11 bases between them. CDR3 DNA sequence: TGTGCCAGCAGCTTAACTCTAGCTGCGCCCCAGCATTTT. This translates into CASSLTLAAPQHF.

This clone was detected a few times. The chain uses TRBV19 and TRBJ2-7; 7 bases line up with TRBD1. This CDR3 comprises 14 residues. The V and J ends lost 4 bases and 5 bases, in that order; junction bases with no gene match: 8. CDR1 and CDR2 (germline): LNHDA, SQIVND (reference sequence). CDR3 region: CASSTDRVVNEQYF. The CDR3 nucleotides read TGTGCCAGTAGTACTGACAGGGTTGTCAACGAGCAGTACTTC. The full variable domain, with the rest looked up from reference TRBV19 and TRBJ2-7, is DGGITQSPKYLFRKEGQNVTLSCEQNLNHDAMYWYRQDPGQGLRLIYYSQIVNDFQKGDIAEGYSVSREKKESFPLTVTSAQKNPTAFYLCASSTDRVVNEQYFGPGTRLTVT.

The CDR3 nucleotides are TGTGCCTGGAGAATGTTCGGGACTAGCAACTACAATGAGCAGTTCTTC. Protein: CAWRMFGTSNYNEQFF. The V gene is TRBV30, the J gene TRBJ2-1; 9 bases agree with TRBD2. CDR3 length: 16 amino acids. Germline loops: CDR1 GTSNPN, CDR2 SVGIG (reference sequence). V shed 3 bases and J 3 bases; nucleotides not matched to a gene: 9.

The rearrangement uses TRBV4-2 and TRBJ2-1; 7 nucleotides match TRBD2. The junction had 9 bases not matched to a gene; V was cut back by 1 base and J by 3 bases. The CDR3 length is 17 residues. Germline V gene lookup returns CDR1 LGHNA and CDR2 YNFKEQ. This CDR3 reads CASSQVSGLGGYNEQFF. The CDR3 nucleotides are TGTGCCAGCAGCCAAGTCTCCGGACTAGGAGGCTACAATGAGCAGTTCTTC.

This chain links TRBV28 with TRBJ2-7, with 10 bases matching TRBD2. Germline V gene sequence: CDR1 MDHEN, CDR2 SYDVKM. V dropped 6 bases and J dropped 1; count of bases not matched to a gene: 3. The CDR3 consists of 14 residues. In nucleotides, the CDR3 is TGTGCCAGCAGGCTAGCGGGGGCATCCTACGAGCAGTACTTC. Encoded protein: CASRLAGASYEQYF.

In its sample, this clone was seen a few times. V and J are TRBV28 and TRBJ2-7; TRBD2 matches at 9 bases. V shed 5 bases and J 5 bases; nucleotides not matched to a gene: 16. The CDR3 loop spans 17 amino acids. Germline V CDR1 and CDR2: MDHEN, SYDVKM. CDR3 residues: CASSPYGPSGNGDEQYF. The DNA of the CDR3 is TGTGCCAGCAGTCCCTACGGTCCTAGCGGGAATGGGGACGAGCAGTACTTC.

This clone has only a few counts. The V gene is TRBV4-3, the J gene TRBJ2-3, with D unclear. This CDR3 spans 16 amino acids. Trimming left V 0 bases short and J 5 bases short, with 15 bases between. CDR1 is LGHNA and CDR2 is YSLEER in the germline V gene. CDR3: CASSQDYVSRGDTQYF. DNA of the CDR3: TGCGCCAGCAGCCAAGATTACGTCTCCAGAGGAGATACGCAGTATTTT.

This chain uses TRBV5-1 with TRBJ2-7; TRBD1 aligns across 9 bases. V lost 3 bases and J lost 3; bases outside the gene matches: 4. The CDR3 is 14 amino acids. Germline V gene data show CDR1 as SGHRS and CDR2 as YFSETQ. The CDR3 nucleotides read TGCGCCAGCAGCTCCGGGACAGGGAACTACGAGCAGTACTTC. It translates to CASSSGTGNYEQYF.

V gene TRBV30 combines with J gene TRBJ1-1; 9 bases agree with TRBD1. This CDR3 is built from 12 residues. Losses at the gene ends were 4 bases for V and 10 bases for J; bases not matched to a gene: 7. CDR1 is GTSNPN, CDR2 SVGIG, per germline (reference sequence). The CDR3, as DNA: TGTGCCTGGACAACAGCACAGGGGGCAGCTTTCTTT. This sequence encodes CAWTTAQGAAFF.